The 16 T cell receptor beta chains presented below share a single source sample, sequenced in a study of Tregs in tolerant kidney transplant recipients. Libraries were prepared by immunoSEQ multiplex PCR; TCRdb keeps only in-frame clonotypes and omits some of them. The sample shows tens of thousands of clones, about 90% of them seen only once. Sequencing was performed on Tregs from blood. All receptors derive from a human donor in good health.

V gene TRBV10-1 combines with J gene TRBJ2-1, with a weak D call TRBD2 (6 bases). The CDR3 is 14 amino acids. V was clipped by 6 bases and J by 4 bases, with 13 bases between them. Per germline, CDR1 WNHNN and CDR2 SYGVQD (reference sequence). CDR3 sequence (DNA): TGCGCCAGCAGCGCGGGACTCCTTTACAATGAGCAGTTCTTC. This gives the protein CASSAGLLYNEQFF.

The gene calls are TRBV5-1 and TRBJ2-3; 7 positions agree with TRBD1. The CDR3 length is 14 residues. After removal of 2 bases from V and 3 bases from J, the junction contained 3 bases not matched to a gene. From germline, CDR1 is SGHRS and CDR2 YFSETQ. The CDR3 loop reads CASSLGQVTDTQYF. The CDR3 nucleotides read TGCGCCAGCAGCTTAGGACAGGTAACAGATACGCAGTATTTT.

This sequence joins TRBV6-5 and TRBJ1-5; D is perhaps TRBD1 (5 bases). Germline V gene lookup returns CDR1 MNHEY and CDR2 SVGAGI. The CDR3 covers 15 residues. Trimming removed 5 bases from V and 3 bases from J, with 14 bases in between. DNA for the CDR3: TGTGCCAGCAGTCCCGTCACAGGAACCAATCAGCCCCAGCATTTT. This sequence encodes CASSPVTGTNQPQHF.

This clone was seen just once. The chain recombines TRBV19 with TRBJ1-1, with unresolved D. Germline V lookup: CDR1 LNHDA, CDR2 SQIVND (reference sequence). V lost 4 bases and J 2 bases, leaving 11 bases between the germline ends. This CDR3 region has 14 residues. CDR3 sequence (DNA): TGTGCCAGTAGTAACGTCGGGTCAAACACTGAAGCTTTCTTT. Translation gives CASSNVGSNTEAFF.

The chain combines TRBV7-9 with TRBJ1-5, with D possibly being TRBD1 (5 bases). This CDR3 has 15 amino acids. V lost 5 bases and J lost 0, with 11 bases in between. Germline CDR1 is SEHNR and CDR2 is FQNEAQ (reference sequence). This chain's CDR3 is CASSRDGGSNQPQHF. CDR3 in DNA: TGTGCCAGCAGCCGGGACGGAGGTAGCAATCAGCCCCAGCATTTT.

The V and J genes are TRBV7-8 and TRBJ2-5, with D perhaps TRBD1 (6 bases). Between the trimmed V and J ends, which lost 5 bases and 5 bases, there was a span of 12 bases. The germline V gene encodes CDR1 SGHVS and CDR2 FQNEAQ. The CDR3 spans 13 residues. CDR3 bases: TGTGCCAGCAGCCTTGGGGGCCAGGAGACCCAGTACTTC. It is translated as CASSLGGQETQYF.

This chain links TRBV6-1 with TRBJ1-1, with no clear D. V lost 4 bases, J lost 1 base, and 13 bases lay in between. This CDR3 comprises 15 residues. Germline CDR1 MNHNS, CDR2 SASEGT. The CDR3 bases are TGTGCCAGCAGTGTAACCCTCGGGAGGAACACTGAAGCTTTCTTT. Amino acid sequence: CASSVTLGRNTEAFF.

For this clone: This same CDR3 is encoded by further DNA sequences in the sample. The chain couples TRBV5-1 to TRBJ2-3, with D maybe TRBD1 (6 bases). The CDR3 sequence is 15 residues long. In germline, CDR1 is SGHRS, CDR2 YFSETQ. Trimming pared 7 bases from V and 6 bases from J, leaving 21 bases between. CDR3 coding DNA: TGCGCCAGCGCCAGGGGCCAAAATCTGATGGATACGCAGTATTTT. Its translation: CASARGQNLMDTQYF.

The chain employs TRBV6-5 and TRBJ1-2; TRBD1 agrees at 8 bases. J gave up 7 bases and V 5 bases, and 9 bases lay outside the gene matches. Germline loops: CDR1 MNHEY, CDR2 SVGAGI. This CDR3 region has 14 residues. The CDR3 DNA is TGTGCCAGCAGTACCGACAGGGGTGGTAGTGGCTACACCTTC. Its translation is CASSTDRGGSGYTF.

V is TRBV6-5 and J is TRBJ1-1; a weak D match, TRBD1 (5 bases). Germline-derived CDR1 and CDR2 are MNHEY and SVGAGI. Trimming stripped 2 bases from V and 10 bases from J, with 14 bases between. The CDR3 has 13 residues. The CDR3 DNA follows: TGTGCCAGCAGTTACGGAGGGGCGAGGGGAGCTTTCTTT. Translating gives CASSYGGARGAFF.

The table lists this clone with a count of one. J is TRBJ2-3 and V is TRBV10-3; 11 bases agree with TRBD2. This CDR3 comprises 16 residues. Germline CDR1 is ENHRY and CDR2 is SYGVKD. With V trimmed by 6 bases and J by 2 bases, 7 bases remained unmatched. The CDR3 loop reads CAISWFSGGATDTQYF. As DNA, the CDR3 is TGTGCCATCAGCTGGTTTAGCGGGGGGGCCACAGATACGCAGTATTTT.

This chain joins TRBV14 and TRBJ2-1, with D possibly being TRBD2 (6 bases). V was shortened by 2 bases and J by 8 bases, with 25 bases between the two germline ends. Germline CDR1 SGHDN, CDR2 FVKESK. The length of the CDR3 is 18 residues. CDR3 protein: CASSQLSRHLWGEYEQFF. The CDR3 bases are TGTGCCAGCAGCCAACTGTCCAGGCATCTTTGGGGGGAGTATGAGCAGTTCTTC.

The chain uses TRBV6-1 and TRBJ2-3, with D perhaps being TRBD1 or TRBD2 (5 bases each). Trimming removed 2 bases from V and 6 bases from J, with 9 bases in between. CDR1 is MNHNS and CDR2 is SASEGT in the germline V gene. CDR3 length: 13 amino acids. The CDR3 reads CASSEPGTDTQYF. For the CDR3, the DNA is TGTGCCAGCAGTGAACCTGGGACGGATACGCAGTATTTT.

This chain connects TRBV29-1 to TRBJ2-2; D unresolved. The length of the CDR3 is 16 residues. V shed 0 bases and J shed 1 base, with 12 bases lying between them. The germline V gene encodes CDR1 SQVTM and CDR2 ANQGSEA. CDR3 sequence: CSVEDRKTWNTGELFF. For the CDR3, the DNA is TGCAGCGTTGAAGATCGAAAGACTTGGAACACCGGGGAGCTGTTTTTT.

This sequence joins TRBV6-5 and TRBJ1-1, with D possibly being TRBD1 (6 bases). Germline loops: CDR1 MNHEY, CDR2 SVGAGI. Between the trimmed V and J ends, which lost 9 bases and 4 bases, there was a span of 15 bases. The CDR3 extends over 13 amino acids. This CDR3 reads CASHRDVVTEAFF. The DNA of the CDR3 is TGTGCCAGTCACAGGGACGTGGTCACTGAAGCTTTCTTT.

This clone was seen just once. CDR3 DNA sequence: TGTGCCAGCAGTAGGACTCAGAATGAGCAGTTCTTC. Amino acid sequence: CASSRTQNEQFF. The chain combines TRBV5-6 with TRBJ2-1; a possible D gene is TRBD2 (5 bases). Germline V CDR1 and CDR2: SGHDT, YYEEEE. Trimming stripped 5 bases from V and 7 bases from J, with 10 bases between. The CDR3 length is 12 residues.